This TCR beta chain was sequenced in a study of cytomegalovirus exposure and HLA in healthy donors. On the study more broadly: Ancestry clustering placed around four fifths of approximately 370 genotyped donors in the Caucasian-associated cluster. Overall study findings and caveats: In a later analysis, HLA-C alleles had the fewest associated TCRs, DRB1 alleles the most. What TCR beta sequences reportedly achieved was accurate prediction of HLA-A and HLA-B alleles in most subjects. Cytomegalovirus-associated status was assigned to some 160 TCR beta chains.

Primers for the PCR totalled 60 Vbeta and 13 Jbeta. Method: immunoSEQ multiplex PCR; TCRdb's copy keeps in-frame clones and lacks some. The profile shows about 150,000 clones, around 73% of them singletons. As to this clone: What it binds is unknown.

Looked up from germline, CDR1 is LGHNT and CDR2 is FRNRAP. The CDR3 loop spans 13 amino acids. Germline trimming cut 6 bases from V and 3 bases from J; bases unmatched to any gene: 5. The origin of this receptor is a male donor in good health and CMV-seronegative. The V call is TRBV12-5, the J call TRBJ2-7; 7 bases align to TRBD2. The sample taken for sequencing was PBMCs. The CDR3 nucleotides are TGTGCTAGTGGGCTCGGACTAGACTACGAGCAGTACTTC. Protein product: CASGLGLDYEQYF.